This passage covers 13 T cell receptor beta chains from one sample sequenced in a study of siplizumab effects on memory and regulatory T cells (dated by TCRdb to between 2018 and 2021). Library construction relied on the immunoSEQ multiplex PCR assay. TCRdb's version of the immuneACCESS table is confined to in-frame rearrangements and falls short of the full clone set. An unresolved V gene accounts for under half of the shortfall where checked; the remainder is of unknown origin. The sample table shows some 110,000 clones, and approximately 94% are seen once. The top ten clones comprise under 2% of the sample. The sample consisted of non-Treg CD4+ T cells sorted from blood. The label giving this sample's cell subset or site can be read as: FACS-sorted unstimulated CD4+ non-regulatory T cells. These receptors came from a human donor in good health.

The chain is built from TRBV11-1 and TRBJ2-1; D not certain. Trimming stripped 5 bases from V and 1 base from J, with 9 bases between. Germline V lookup: CDR1 SGHAT, CDR2 FQDESV (reference sequence). The CDR3 loop spans 14 amino acids. CDR3 in amino acids: CASSPYGSYNEQFF. The CDR3 coding sequence is TGTGCCAGCAGCCCCTATGGTTCCTACAATGAGCAGTTCTTC.

The rearrangement links TRBV2 to TRBJ1-2, with D unclear. The CDR3 spans 12 residues. V was shortened by 10 bases and J by 8 bases, with 17 bases between the two germline ends. Germline CDR1 is SNHLY and CDR2 is FYNNEI. The CDR3 bases are TGTGCCACCAACTCTAGGGATCAGGGCTACACCTTC. Translating gives CATNSRDQGYTF.

The rearrangement uses TRBV2 and TRBJ2-7, with TRBD1 matching 8 bases. This CDR3 region has 14 residues. V shed 5 bases, J shed 2 bases, and the junction held 5 bases outside the gene matches. Germline V gene lookup returns CDR1 SNHLY and CDR2 FYNNEI. This chain's CDR3 is CASSWTGQPYEQYF. Here the CDR3 DNA reads TGTGCCAGCAGTTGGACAGGGCAACCCTACGAGCAGTACTTC.

The chain combines TRBV30 with TRBJ1-3, with 9 bases that match TRBD1. Per germline, CDR1 GTSNPN and CDR2 SVGIG (reference sequence). The CDR3 is 15 residues long. V gave up 5 bases and J gave up 2 bases; unmatched junction bases: 7. The chain's CDR3 is CAWARDREAGNTIYF. CDR3 coding DNA: TGTGCCTGGGCCCGGGACAGGGAGGCTGGAAACACCATATATTTT. Supplemented by reference TRBV30 and TRBJ1-3, the full variable domain reads SQTIHQWPATLVQPVGSPLSLECTVEGTSNPNLYWYRQAAGRGLQLLFYSVGIGQISSEVPQNLSASRPQDRQFILSSKKLLLSDSGFYLCAWARDREAGNTIYFGEGSWLTVV.

The chain carries TRBV6-5 and TRBJ2-7, with D unresolved. V was pared by 5 bases and J by 2 bases, with 10 bases between. CDR1 is MNHEY and CDR2 is SVGAGI in the germline V gene. The length of the CDR3 is 13 residues. The CDR3 here is CASSRERTYEQYF. The CDR3 bases are TGTGCCAGCAGTCGAGAGAGAACCTACGAGCAGTACTTC.

This clone was seen only once. The chain combines TRBV5-1 with TRBJ1-6; D is perhaps TRBD1 (6 bases). V lost 6 bases and J lost 5, with 15 bases in between. CDR3 size: 15 residues. In germline, CDR1 is SGHRS, CDR2 YFSETQ. The CDR3 nucleotides are TGCGCCAGCACAGACAGGACTGGGGATAATTCACCCCTCCACTTT. Translated: CASTDRTGDNSPLHF.

The chain combines TRBV27 with TRBJ1-1; D is perhaps TRBD1 (5 bases). V lost 2 bases and J lost 0, with 13 bases in between. The CDR3 totals 16 residues. CDR1 is MNHEY, CDR2 SMNVEV, per germline (reference sequence). CDR3 amino acids: CASSLRWGVLNTEAFF. In nucleotides, the CDR3 is TGTGCCAGCAGTTTACGGTGGGGGGTATTGAACACTGAAGCTTTCTTT.

The rearrangement uses TRBV6-4 and TRBJ1-1; D is possibly TRBD1 (6 bases). Germline V gives CDR1 MRHNA, CDR2 SNTAGT. V lost 2 bases to trimming and J lost 1 base, with 11 bases between them. The CDR3 has 15 residues. The CDR3 DNA sequence: TGTGCCAGCAGTGACCCCACAGGGCGGAACACTGAAGCTTTCTTT. As protein: CASSDPTGRNTEAFF.

This chain uses TRBV11-1 with TRBJ2-2; D is unclear. The CDR3 is made up of 16 amino acids. From germline, CDR1 is SGHAT and CDR2 FQDESV (reference sequence). Trimming took off 5 bases at V and 0 bases at J, with 13 bases between the two ends. The CDR3 region has the DNA TGTGCCAGCAGCCCGTTTACAGTGTCGAACACCGGGGAGCTGTTTTTT. Its translation: CASSPFTVSNTGELFF.

The V call is TRBV28, the J call TRBJ2-3, with TRBD1 matching over 9 bases. Germline-derived CDR1 and CDR2 are MDHEN and SYDVKM. The junction had 5 bases not matched to a gene; V was cut back by 4 bases and J by 3 bases. The CDR3 length is 15 residues. The CDR3 DNA follows: TGTGCCAGCAGTTCAAATGGACAGGGGACAGATACGCAGTATTTT. This gives the protein CASSSNGQGTDTQYF.

This chain links TRBV5-1 with TRBJ2-1; a weak D match, TRBD1 (6 bases). This CDR3 is 15 amino acids long. The ends were cut back, 2 bases at V and 0 bases at J, with 9 bases in the middle. Looked up from germline, CDR1 is SGHRS and CDR2 is YFSETQ. CDR3 residues: CASSLQGGSYNEQFF. Written as DNA, the CDR3 is TGCGCCAGCAGCTTACAGGGTGGCTCCTACAATGAGCAGTTCTTC.

The DNA of the CDR3 is TGTGCCAGTAGTATAGATCAGACCAACCGGGACAGATACAATGAGCAGTTCTTC. Amino acids: CASSIDQTNRDRYNEQFF. The chain combines TRBV19 with TRBJ2-1, with 7 bases matching TRBD1. Trimming removed 0 bases from V and 4 bases from J; junction bases left unmatched: 12. The germline CDR1 and CDR2 sequences are LNHDA and SQIVND (reference sequence). This CDR3 comprises 18 residues.

This chain links TRBV5-1 with TRBJ2-5; a possible D gene is TRBD2 (6 bases). The V end lost 5 bases, the J end lost 1 base, and 15 bases lay between the germline ends. Per germline, CDR1 SGHRS and CDR2 YFSETQ. The CDR3 covers 15 residues. DNA of the CDR3: TGCGCCAGCAGGTCGAACATAGCGGTCCAAGAGACCCAGTACTTC. Its translation: CASRSNIAVQETQYF.